This TCR beta chain emerged from a study of T cells in tuberculosis. Study as a whole: T cells were selected with CD1B tetramers loaded with glucose monomycolate.

Thawed, overnight-rested PBMC were stained with GMM-loaded CD1B tetramer, viability dye and anti-CD3, then sorted. C32 glucose monomycolate from Rhodococcus equi was loaded onto the CD1B tetramers. Tetramer-sorted PBMC had been CD14 monocyte-depleted before freezing. Each donor contributed roughly 100,000 sorted tetramer-negative cells. CDR3 size: 15 residues. In germline, CDR1 is SGHRS, CDR2 YFSETQ. Trimming took off 0 bases at V and 2 bases at J, with 12 bases between the two ends. No alpha-beta pairing information exists for these sequences. TCRdb's copy holds only in-frame clones and misses some; the assay was immunoSEQ multiplex PCR. Among more than 45,000 clones, 88% were seen once, and the ten largest hold 20% to 25%.

This TCR came from an adult woman with latent tuberculosis. The rearrangement uses TRBV5-1 and TRBJ2-7; D is uncertain. The sequenced sample was CD1b-GMM tetramer-negative cells sorted from PBMCs. The CDR3 loop is CASSLGPSQTYEQYF. CDR3 nucleotide sequence: TGCGCCAGCAGCTTGGGGCCGTCACAAACCTACGAGCAGTACTTC.